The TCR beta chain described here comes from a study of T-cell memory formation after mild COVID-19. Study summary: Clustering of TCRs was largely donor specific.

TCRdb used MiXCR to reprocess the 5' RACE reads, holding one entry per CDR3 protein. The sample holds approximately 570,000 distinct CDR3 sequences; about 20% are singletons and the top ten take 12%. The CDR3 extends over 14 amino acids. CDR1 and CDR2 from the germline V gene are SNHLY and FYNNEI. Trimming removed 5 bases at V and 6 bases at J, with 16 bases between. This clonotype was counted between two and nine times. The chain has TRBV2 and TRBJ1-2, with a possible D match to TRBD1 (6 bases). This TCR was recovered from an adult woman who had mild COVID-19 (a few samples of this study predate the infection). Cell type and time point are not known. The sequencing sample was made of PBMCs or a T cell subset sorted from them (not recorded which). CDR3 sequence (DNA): TGTGCCAGCAGTACAGGGTTCCTCCCGGATGGCTACACCTTC. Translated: CASSTGFLPDGYTF.